Following are 28 T cell receptor beta chains from one sample sequenced in a study of CD8+ T cells in alopecia areata. Following extraction, RNA underwent reverse transcription to cDNA, which served as the sequencing template. Assay: immunoSEQ multiplex PCR; the TCRdb copy retains only in-frame clones and omits some. The table shows around 270,000 clones, with 58% occurring only once. Indicated treatment: oral pan-JAK inhibitor, 5-10 mg twice daily. This specimen consisted of CD4+ T cells sorted from blood, obtained at week 24, from a patient treated with tofacitinib. All receptors come from a human donor with alopecia areata.

The chain employs TRBV29-1 and TRBJ1-1; D unclear. The CDR3 is 14 residues long. From germline, CDR1 is SQVTM and CDR2 ANQGSEA. V dropped 0 bases and J dropped 4 bases, with 12 bases sitting between them. The CDR3 coding sequence is TGCAGCGTTGAAGAAGAACAGTGGAGCACTGAAGCTTTCTTT. Amino acid sequence: CSVEEEQWSTEAFF.

The rearrangement uses TRBV7-9 and TRBJ1-3, with unresolved D. The germline gives CDR1 SEHNR, CDR2 FQNEAQ (reference sequence). V lost 1 base to trimming and J lost 0 bases, with 13 bases between them. This CDR3 contains 17 residues. The CDR3 sequence is CASSLVWATISGNTIYF. In nucleotides, the CDR3 is TGTGCCAGCAGCTTAGTCTGGGCCACAATCTCTGGAAACACCATATATTTT.

The V and J genes are TRBV7-9 and TRBJ2-3, with D unresolved. The germline V and J ends were trimmed by 5 bases and 8 bases, with 5 bases remaining between them. Per the germline V gene, CDR1 is SEHNR and CDR2 is FQNEAQ (reference sequence). The CDR3 is 10 amino acids. CDR3 sequence reads: CASSPPTQYF. CDR3 sequence (DNA): TGTGCCAGCAGCCCCCCTACGCAGTATTTT.

CDR3 bases: TGTGCCAGCAGTTACGGGGATCCCTATAATAATTCACCCCTCCACTTT. This gives the protein CASSYGDPYNNSPLHF. The chain employs TRBV6-5 and TRBJ1-6, with D uncertain. Trimming removed 2 bases at V and 5 bases at J, with 13 bases between. CDR1 is MNHEY, CDR2 SVGAGI, per germline. The CDR3 has 16 residues.

This sequence joins TRBV29-1 and TRBJ1-5; D unclear. The germline V and J ends were trimmed by 6 bases and 0 bases, with 9 bases remaining between them. Germline assignment: CDR1 SQVTM and CDR2 ANQGSEA. This CDR3 is 13 amino acids long. Written as DNA, the CDR3 is TGCAGCGTGTCAGAAAATAGCAATCAGCCCCAGCATTTT. Encoded protein: CSVSENSNQPQHF.

The chain is built from TRBV9 and TRBJ2-1, with 9 bases identical to TRBD2. Per the germline V gene, CDR1 is SGDLS and CDR2 is YYNGEE. The CDR3 consists of 15 residues. Losses at the gene ends were 1 base for V and 10 bases for J; bases not matched to a gene: 9. The DNA for the CDR3 is TGTGCCAGCAGCGTAATAGCGGGGGCCTCGCGGGAGCAGTTCTTC. It yields the protein CASSVIAGASREQFF. Complete variable domain (other parts from reference TRBV9 and TRBJ2-1): DSGVTQTPKHLITATGQRVTLRCSPRSGDLSVYWYQQSLDQGLQFLIQYYNGEERAKGNILERFSAQQFPDLHSELNLSSLELGDSALYFCASSVIAGASREQFFGPGTRLTVL.

V gene TRBV5-1 combines with J gene TRBJ2-3; D is undetermined. Germline V gives CDR1 SGHRS, CDR2 YFSETQ. The CDR3 totals 13 residues. Trimming stripped 3 bases from V and 4 bases from J, with 9 bases between. The CDR3 loop is CASSSVPSDTQYF. As DNA, the CDR3 is TGCGCCAGCAGCTCCGTGCCGTCAGATACGCAGTATTTT.

Of note for this clone: Relative to the germline gene, one junction end is altered; a read error may explain this. The chain links TRBV6-5 to TRBJ2-1, with TRBD1 as a possible D gene (5 bases). The V gene's germline CDR1 is MNHEY and CDR2 SVGAGI. The CDR3 has 12 residues. The CDR3 bases are TGTGCCAGCACCGACAGTTACAATGAGCAGCTCTTC. Translating gives CASTDSYNEQLF.

The chain couples TRBV15 to TRBJ1-6, with D unclear. Germline loops: CDR1 LNHNV, CDR2 YYDKDF (reference sequence). This CDR3 has 16 residues. V lost 0 bases and J 7 bases, leaving 13 bases between the germline ends. CDR3 in amino acids: CATSRDRRRNNSPLHF. The CDR3 nucleotides read TGTGCCACCAGCAGAGATCGCCGGAGAAACAATTCACCCCTCCACTTT. Based on the CDR3 plus reference TRBV15 and TRBJ1-6, the full variable domain is DAMVIQNPRYQVTQFGKPVTLSCSQTLNHNVMYWYQQKSSQAPKLLFHYYDKDFNNEADTPDNFQSRRPNTSFCFLDIRSPGLGDTAMYLCATSRDRRRNNSPLHFGNGTRLTVT.

CDR3 nucleotides: TGTGCCAGCAGCTTGGCGGGATATGACTATGGCTACACCTTC. Protein product: CASSLAGYDYGYTF. This rearrangement joins TRBV5-4 to TRBJ1-2; no definite D call. Deletions cut 0 bases from V and 3 bases from J, with 9 bases between. The CDR3 runs 14 residues. In germline, CDR1 is SGHNT, CDR2 YYREEE (reference sequence).

The chain links TRBV5-6 to TRBJ2-7, with 7 bases that match TRBD1. CDR1 is SGHDT and CDR2 is YYEEEE in the germline V gene. V shed 0 bases and J 6 bases; nucleotides not matched to a gene: 6. This CDR3 is built from 14 residues. The CDR3 DNA sequence: TGTGCCAGCAGCTTGGGGTCAGGGGGTACCGAGCAGTACTTC. Translation: CASSLGSGGTEQYF.

This chain uses TRBV7-2 with TRBJ2-3; no reliable D call. This CDR3 has 16 amino acids. Germline CDR1 reads SGHTA; CDR2 reads FQGNSA. Deletions cut 1 base from V and 0 bases from J, with 11 bases between. CDR3 bases: TGTGCCAGCAGCTTAGGACCGCCTGGTAGCACAGATACGCAGTATTTT. It encodes CASSLGPPGSTDTQYF.

The rearrangement uses TRBV15 and TRBJ1-1; D unresolved. CDR1 and CDR2 (germline): LNHNV, YYDKDF (reference sequence). The CDR3 has 13 amino acids. Trimming shortened V by 6 bases and J by 2 bases, and 10 bases separated the two germline ends. CDR3 sequence (DNA): TGTGCCACCAGACCTCAGGCTAACACTGAAGCTTTCTTT. Translation: CATRPQANTEAFF. The full variable domain, completed using reference TRBV15 and TRBJ1-1, is DAMVIQNPRYQVTQFGKPVTLSCSQTLNHNVMYWYQQKSSQAPKLLFHYYDKDFNNEADTPDNFQSRRPNTSFCFLDIRSPGLGDTAMYLCATRPQANTEAFFGQGTRLTVV.

The rearrangement joins TRBV7-2 to TRBJ2-1; D is unclear. V was pared by 5 bases and J by 6 bases, with 14 bases between. The CDR3 length is 14 residues. Germline V gene sequence: CDR1 SGHTA, CDR2 FQGNSA. The CDR3 loop reads CASSPVGATNEQFF. The CDR3 DNA reads TGTGCCAGCAGCCCCGTGGGCGCCACCAATGAGCAGTTCTTC.

The table lists this clone with a few counts. CDR3 nucleotides: TGTGCCATCAGTGACAGGGATGACGGGGAGCTGTTTTTT. Translating it yields CAISDRDDGELFF. The V and J genes are TRBV10-3 and TRBJ2-2, with TRBD1 as a possible D gene (5 bases). CDR1 is ENHRY, CDR2 SYGVKD, per germline. The V gene lost 3 bases and the J gene lost 7 bases, with 9 bases spanning the gap. The CDR3 consists of 13 residues.

The genes are TRBV5-6 and TRBJ2-5, with 9 bases lining up with TRBD1. This CDR3 comprises 15 residues. The germline V gene has CDR1 SGHDT and CDR2 YYEEEE. The junction had 10 bases not matched to a gene; V was cut back by 5 bases and J by 5 bases. CDR3 region: CASRDTGTGKETQYF. The CDR3 DNA reads as TGTGCCAGCAGGGATACCGGGACAGGGAAGGAGACCCAGTACTTC.

This clone was observed a few times. This chain uses TRBV4-1 with TRBJ2-3; maybe TRBD2 (5 bases). The CDR3 length is 16 residues. Trimming removed 1 base from V and 0 bases from J, with 11 bases in between. Germline loops: CDR1 MGHRA, CDR2 YSYEKL. The CDR3 nucleotides read TGCGCCAGCAGCCAAGTGATTTGGACTAGCACAGATACGCAGTATTTT. Encoded protein: CASSQVIWTSTDTQYF.

This sequence joins TRBV4-1 and TRBJ1-5, with D possibly matching TRBD1 (5 bases). With 1 base removed from V and 4 bases from J, the gap between germline ends came to 11 bases. The CDR3 contains 15 residues. The germline V gene encodes CDR1 MGHRA and CDR2 YSYEKL. CDR3 residues: CASSQGVWGNQPQHF. The CDR3 DNA sequence: TGCGCCAGCAGCCAAGGGGTTTGGGGGAATCAGCCCCAGCATTTT.

This clone was observed a few times. The J gene is TRBJ2-3, the V gene TRBV20-1; maybe TRBD2 (5 bases). The CDR3 is 11 residues long. V was cut by 3 bases and J by 6 bases, with 7 bases left in between. The germline V gene has CDR1 DFQATT and CDR2 SNEGSKA (reference sequence). CDR3: CSARTGDTQYF. The CDR3 region has the DNA TGCAGTGCTAGGACGGGGGATACGCAGTATTTT.

J is TRBJ2-6 and V is TRBV4-1; D tentatively reads TRBD1 or TRBD2 (6 bases each). This CDR3 contains 19 residues. With 2 bases removed from V and 0 bases from J, the gap between germline ends came to 17 bases. Germline V gene data show CDR1 as MGHRA and CDR2 as YSYEKL. The CDR3 protein is CASSQQGGQGNSGANVLTF. In nucleotides, the CDR3 is TGCGCCAGCAGCCAACAGGGAGGTCAGGGGAACTCTGGGGCCAACGTCCTGACTTTC.

V gene TRBV30 combines with J gene TRBJ1-5, with unresolved D. There are 19 residues in the CDR3. V was pared by 0 bases and J by 4 bases, with 25 bases between. Germline V gene lookup returns CDR1 GTSNPN and CDR2 SVGIG (reference sequence). CDR3 sequence reads: CAWSVGPLRRALLNQPQHF. The CDR3 bases are TGTGCCTGGAGTGTAGGACCCTTAAGAAGGGCGCTCCTAAATCAGCCCCAGCATTTT. The full variable domain, completed using reference TRBV30 and TRBJ1-5, is SQTIHQWPATLVQPVGSPLSLECTVEGTSNPNLYWYRQAAGRGLQLLFYSVGIGQISSEVPQNLSASRPQDRQFILSSKKLLLSDSGFYLCAWSVGPLRRALLNQPQHFGDGTRLSIL.

This chain links TRBV11-2 with TRBJ2-3; the D is unclear. V was clipped by 5 bases and J by 0 bases, with 6 bases between them. The CDR3 loop spans 13 amino acids. CDR1 and CDR2 (germline): SGHAT, FQNNGV. The CDR3 here is CASSPQSTDTQYF. CDR3 DNA sequence: TGTGCCAGCAGCCCGCAGAGCACAGATACGCAGTATTTT.

In nucleotides, the CDR3 is TGTGCCAGCAGTTTGGACACAGCCTACGAGCAGTACTTC. It translates to CASSLDTAYEQYF. The J gene is TRBJ2-7, the V gene TRBV7-2; D possibly corresponds to TRBD1 (5 bases). Deletions cut 6 bases from V and 2 bases from J, with 11 bases between. CDR3 size: 13 residues. Germline CDR1 and CDR2: SGHTA and FQGNSA.

The CDR3 here is CASSLVRGTQYF. The CDR3 DNA follows: TGTGCCAGCAGCTTAGTTCGTGGGACCCAGTACTTC. This sequence joins TRBV13 and TRBJ2-5; no clear D. The germline gives CDR1 PRHDT, CDR2 FYEKMQ (reference sequence). The CDR3 consists of 12 residues. V lost 1 base and J lost 7, with 7 bases in between.

The genes are TRBV29-1 and TRBJ1-4; D remains unclear. CDR3 length equals 12 residues. The germline gives CDR1 SQVTM, CDR2 ANQGSEA. The V end was cut by 1 base, the J end by 10 bases, with 10 bases between. The CDR3 reads CSVEGAPGKLFF. The CDR3 DNA reads TGCAGCGTTGAAGGGGCCCCTGGAAAACTGTTTTTT.

The J gene is TRBJ2-1, the V gene TRBV30; D might be TRBD1 (6 bases). Germline V gives CDR1 GTSNPN, CDR2 SVGIG (reference sequence). This CDR3 comprises 14 residues. V was clipped by 1 base and J by 2 bases, with 9 bases between them. This chain's CDR3 is CAWSGRGPYNEQFF. CDR3 DNA sequence: TGTGCCTGGAGTGGCAGGGGTCCCTACAATGAGCAGTTCTTC.

This clone was found a few times. The CDR3 coding sequence is TGTGCCTGGAGTGTGCGGGGCAGGACAGATACGCAGTATTTT. The encoded protein is CAWSVRGRTDTQYF. This sequence joins TRBV30 and TRBJ2-3, with a weak D call TRBD2 (6 bases). V was pared by 0 bases and J by 3 bases, with 10 bases between. CDR3 length: 14 amino acids. Germline CDR1 is GTSNPN and CDR2 is SVGIG (reference sequence).

The rearrangement joins TRBV20-1 to TRBJ2-5, with D hard to call. The CDR3 totals 11 residues. Germline lookup yields CDR1 DFQATT and CDR2 SNEGSKA (reference sequence). V lost 4 bases and J lost 0, with 3 bases in between. The CDR3 reads CSAIHQETQYF. CDR3 DNA: TGCAGTGCTATCCACCAAGAGACCCAGTACTTC.